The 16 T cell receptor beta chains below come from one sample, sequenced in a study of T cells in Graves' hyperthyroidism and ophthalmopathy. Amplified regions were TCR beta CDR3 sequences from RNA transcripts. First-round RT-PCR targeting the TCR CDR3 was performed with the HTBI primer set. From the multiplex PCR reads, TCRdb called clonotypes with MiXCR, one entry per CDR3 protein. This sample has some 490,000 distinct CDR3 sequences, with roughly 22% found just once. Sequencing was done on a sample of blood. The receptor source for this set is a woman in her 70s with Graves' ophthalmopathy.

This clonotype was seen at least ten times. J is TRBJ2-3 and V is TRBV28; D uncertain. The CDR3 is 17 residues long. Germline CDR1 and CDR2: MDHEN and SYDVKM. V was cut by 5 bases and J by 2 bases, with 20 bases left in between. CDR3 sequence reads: CASSPPRPQSSTDTQYF. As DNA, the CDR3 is TGTGCCAGCAGTCCCCCCCGGCCTCAGTCCTCCACAGATACGCAGTATTTT.

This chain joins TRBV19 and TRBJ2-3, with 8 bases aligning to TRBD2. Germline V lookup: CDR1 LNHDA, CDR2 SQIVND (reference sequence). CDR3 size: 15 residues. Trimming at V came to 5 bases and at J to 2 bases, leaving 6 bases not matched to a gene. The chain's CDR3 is CASSAGLAFTDTQYF. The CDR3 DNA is TGTGCCAGTAGTGCCGGACTAGCCTTCACAGATACGCAGTATTTT.

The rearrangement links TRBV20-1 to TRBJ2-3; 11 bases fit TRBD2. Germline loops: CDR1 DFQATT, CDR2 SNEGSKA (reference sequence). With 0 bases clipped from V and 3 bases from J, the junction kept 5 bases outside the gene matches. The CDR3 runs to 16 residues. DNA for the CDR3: TGCAGTGCTAGAGACGATACTAGCGGGAGAACAGATACGCAGTATTTT. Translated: CSARDDTSGRTDTQYF.

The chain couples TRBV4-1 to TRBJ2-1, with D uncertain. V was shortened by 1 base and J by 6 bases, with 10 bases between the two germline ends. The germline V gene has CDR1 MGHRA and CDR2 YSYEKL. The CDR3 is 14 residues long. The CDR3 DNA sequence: TGCGCCAGCAGCCAAGCGAGGAGTTCCAATGAGCAGTTCTTC. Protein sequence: CASSQARSSNEQFF.

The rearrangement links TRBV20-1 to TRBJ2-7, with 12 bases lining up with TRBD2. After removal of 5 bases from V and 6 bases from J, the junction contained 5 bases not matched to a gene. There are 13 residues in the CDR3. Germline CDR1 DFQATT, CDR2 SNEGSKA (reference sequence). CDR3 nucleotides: TGCAGTGCTGCCGGGACTAGCGGGTCCGAGCAGTACTTC. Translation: CSAAGTSGSEQYF.

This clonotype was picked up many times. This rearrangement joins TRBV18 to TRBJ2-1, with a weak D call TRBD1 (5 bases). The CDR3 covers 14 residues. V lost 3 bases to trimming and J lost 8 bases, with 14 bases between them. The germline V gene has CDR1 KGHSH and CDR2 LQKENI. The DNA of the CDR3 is TGTGCCAGCTCACCCGTACAGGCGTATGATGAGCAGTTCTTC. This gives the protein CASSPVQAYDEQFF.

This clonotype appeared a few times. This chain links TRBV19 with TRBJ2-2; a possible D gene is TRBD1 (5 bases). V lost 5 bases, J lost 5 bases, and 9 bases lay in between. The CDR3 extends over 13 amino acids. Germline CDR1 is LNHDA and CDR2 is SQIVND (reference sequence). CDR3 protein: CASSAAGTGELFF. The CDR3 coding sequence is TGTGCCAGTAGTGCCGCAGGGACCGGGGAGCTGTTTTTT. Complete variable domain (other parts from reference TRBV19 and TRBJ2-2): DGGITQSPKYLFRKEGQNVTLSCEQNLNHDAMYWYRQDPGQGLRLIYYSQIVNDFQKGDIAEGYSVSREKKESFPLTVTSAQKNPTAFYLCASSAAGTGELFFGEGSRLTVL.

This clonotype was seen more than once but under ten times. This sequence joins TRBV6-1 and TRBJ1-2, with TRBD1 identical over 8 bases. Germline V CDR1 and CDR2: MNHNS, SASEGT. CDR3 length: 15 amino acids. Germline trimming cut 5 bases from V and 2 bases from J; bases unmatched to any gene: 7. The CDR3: CASSLTGGLNYGYTF. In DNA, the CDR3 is TGTGCCAGCAGTCTTACAGGGGGTTTAAACTATGGCTACACCTTC.

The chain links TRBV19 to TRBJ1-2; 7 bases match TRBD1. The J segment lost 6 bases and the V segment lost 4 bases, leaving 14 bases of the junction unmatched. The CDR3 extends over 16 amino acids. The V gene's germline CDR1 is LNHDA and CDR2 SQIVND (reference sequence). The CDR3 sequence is CASSTPGQSSNDGYTF. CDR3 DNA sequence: TGTGCCAGTAGTACCCCGGGACAGAGTAGCAACGATGGCTACACCTTC.

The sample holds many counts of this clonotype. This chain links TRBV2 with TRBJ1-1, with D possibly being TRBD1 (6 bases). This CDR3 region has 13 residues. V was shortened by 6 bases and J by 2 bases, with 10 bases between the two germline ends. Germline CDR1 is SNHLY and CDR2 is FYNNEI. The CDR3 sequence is CASRMGQNTEAFF. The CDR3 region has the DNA TGTGCCAGCAGAATGGGACAAAACACTGAAGCTTTCTTT.

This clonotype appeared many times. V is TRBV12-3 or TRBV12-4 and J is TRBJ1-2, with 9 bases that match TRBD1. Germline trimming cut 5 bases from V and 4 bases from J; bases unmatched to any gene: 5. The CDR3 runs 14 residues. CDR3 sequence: CASSGTGKIYGYTF. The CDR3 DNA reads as TGTGCCAGCAGTGGGACAGGGAAGATCTATGGCTACACCTTC.

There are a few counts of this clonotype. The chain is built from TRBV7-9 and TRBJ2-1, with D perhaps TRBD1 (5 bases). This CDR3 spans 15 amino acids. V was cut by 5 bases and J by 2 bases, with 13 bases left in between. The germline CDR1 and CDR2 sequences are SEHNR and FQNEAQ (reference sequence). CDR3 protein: CASSPTRTTYNEQFF. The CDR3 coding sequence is TGTGCCAGCAGCCCGACCAGGACAACCTACAATGAGCAGTTCTTC.

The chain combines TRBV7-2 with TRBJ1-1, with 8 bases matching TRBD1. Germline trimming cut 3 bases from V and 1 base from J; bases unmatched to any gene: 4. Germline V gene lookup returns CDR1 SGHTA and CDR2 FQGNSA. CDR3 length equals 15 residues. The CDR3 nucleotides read TGTGCCAGCAGCTTTTGGACAGGGTCGAACACTGAAGCTTTCTTT. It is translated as CASSFWTGSNTEAFF. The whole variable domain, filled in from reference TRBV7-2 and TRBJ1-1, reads GAGVSQSPSNKVTEKGKDVELRCDPISGHTALYWYRQSLGQGLEFLIYFQGNSAPDKSGLPSDRFSAERTGGSVSTLTIQRTQQEDSAVYLCASSFWTGSNTEAFFGQGTRLTVV.

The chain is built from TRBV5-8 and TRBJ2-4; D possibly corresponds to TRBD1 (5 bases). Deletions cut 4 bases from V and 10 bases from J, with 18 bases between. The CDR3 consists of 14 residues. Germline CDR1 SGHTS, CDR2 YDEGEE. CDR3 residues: CASSIARVGRIQYF. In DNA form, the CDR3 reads TGTGCCAGCAGCATAGCCAGGGTCGGAAGGATTCAGTACTTC.

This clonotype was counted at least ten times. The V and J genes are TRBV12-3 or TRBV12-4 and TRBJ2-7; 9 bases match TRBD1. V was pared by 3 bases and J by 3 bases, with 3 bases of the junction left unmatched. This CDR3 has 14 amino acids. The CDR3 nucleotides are TGTGCCAGCAGTTTCGGGACAGGGCTCTACGAGCAGTACTTC. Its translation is CASSFGTGLYEQYF.

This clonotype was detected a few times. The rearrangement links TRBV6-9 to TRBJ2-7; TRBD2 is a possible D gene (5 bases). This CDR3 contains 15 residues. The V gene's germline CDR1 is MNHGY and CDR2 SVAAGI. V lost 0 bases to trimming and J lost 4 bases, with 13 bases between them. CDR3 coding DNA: TGTGCCAGCAGTTATTCCCGGACTGGGATGTACGAGCAGTACTTC. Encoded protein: CASSYSRTGMYEQYF.